The rows below give T cell receptor beta chains drawn from one sample of a study of T cell changes during pregnancy in multiple sclerosis. Some clones are missing from TCRdb's copy, which holds only in-frame ones; the method was immunoSEQ multiplex PCR. Among some 85,000 clones listed, roughly 95% were seen once. Sample: peripheral blood, taken in the second trimester of pregnancy. These receptors were obtained from a female donor with multiple sclerosis, enrolled in a pregnancy study. CDR3s include the opening cysteine and the closing phenylalanine or tryptophan. D genes are given only for firm matches. Expanded clones get a size class; other rows say once, few or many, or leave the size out.

J,size,V,D,CDR3,DNA
TRBJ1-1,.,TRBV7-2,TRBD1,CASSFGSLTGGTEAFF,TGTGCCAGCAGCTTCGGGAGTCTGACAGGGGGCACTGAAGCTTTCTTT
TRBJ2-5,once,TRBV6-5,TRBD1,CASSRGQGQETQYF,TGTGCCAGCAGCCGAGGACAGGGGCAAGAGACCCAGTACTTC
TRBJ2-7,.,TRBV29-1,.,CSAGKFGAPGQYF,TGCAGCGCCGGAAAGTTTGGGGCCCCGGGGCAGTACTTC
TRBJ2-1,once,TRBV28,TRBD2,CASSSTSEYYNEQFF,TGTGCCAGCAGTTCGACTAGCGAGTACTACAATGAGCAGTTCTTC
TRBJ2-3,.,TRBV6-6,.,CASGSVELEADTQYF,TGTGCCAGCGGCTCAGTGGAGTTGGAAGCAGATACGCAGTATTTT
TRBJ1-1,.,TRBV5-1,.,CASSLGGGVGNTEAFF,TGCGCCAGCAGCTTAGGCGGAGGGGTTGGGAACACTGAAGCTTTCTTT
TRBJ2-7,.,TRBV5-6,.,CASRNTAGSYEQYF,TGTGCCAGCAGAAATACCGCGGGGTCCTACGAGCAGTACTTC
TRBJ2-1,.,TRBV27,.,CASSFPGVYNEQFF,TGTGCCAGCAGTTTTCCCGGAGTTTACAATGAGCAGTTCTTC
TRBJ2-5,.,TRBV11-3,.,CASSRTAGTREETQYF,TGTGCCAGCAGCAGAACAGCCGGGACTCGGGAAGAGACCCAGTACTTC
TRBJ1-1,.,TRBV9,TRBD1,CASSVATGTGFSEAFF,TGTGCCAGCAGCGTAGCTACGGGGACAGGCTTTTCTGAAGCTTTCTTT
TRBJ2-3,once,TRBV4-3,TRBD2,CASSQDISGSLDTQYF,TGCGCCAGCAGCCAAGATATCAGCGGGAGCTTAGATACGCAGTATTTT
TRBJ1-1,once,TRBV25-1,.,CASSEGHYTEAFF,TGTGCCAGCAGTGAAGGTCACTACACTGAAGCTTTCTTT
TRBJ2-1,once,TRBV5-1,TRBD1,CASEQGIYGNEQFF,TGCGCCAGCGAACAGGGGATCTATGGGAATGAGCAGTTCTTC
TRBJ2-3,.,TRBV7-2,.,CASSLAGTSTDTQYF,TGTGCCAGCAGCTTAGCGGGGACTAGCACAGATACGCAGTATTTT
TRBJ1-1,.,TRBV28,.,CASSPLRGVGTEAFF,TGTGCCAGCAGTCCATTAAGGGGCGTGGGGACTGAAGCTTTCTTT
TRBJ2-7,.,TRBV10-3,TRBD1,CAISEPTNRGSYEQYF,TGTGCCATCAGTGAGCCCACCAACAGGGGAAGCTACGAGCAGTACTTC
TRBJ2-7,once,TRBV4-3,TRBD1,CASSQRTGEYGEQYF,TGCGCCAGCAGCCAACGGACAGGGGAATATGGCGAGCAGTACTTC
TRBJ2-3,once,TRBV19,TRBD1,CASSSGQVSTDTQYF,TGTGCCAGTAGTTCGGGACAGGTTAGCACAGATACGCAGTATTTT
TRBJ1-1,.,TRBV30,TRBD1,CAWRGQGWSEAFF,TGTGCCTGGAGGGGACAGGGGTGGTCTGAAGCTTTCTTT
TRBJ2-7,.,TRBV5-4,.,CASSLARGDREQYF,TGTGCCAGCAGCCTAGCCAGGGGGGATCGCGAGCAGTACTTC
TRBJ1-5,once,TRBV7-9,TRBD1,CASSRGQGANQPQHF,TGTGCCAGCAGCCGGGGACAGGGGGCCAATCAGCCCCAGCATTTT
TRBJ2-7,.,TRBV5-1,.,CASSLRPQPSGEQYF,TGCGCCAGCAGCTTGCGACCCCAACCCTCGGGCGAGCAGTACTTC